The present T cell receptor (beta chain) was sequenced within a study of T cells in Graves' hyperthyroidism and ophthalmopathy. When ophthalmopathy did not progress within 18 months, Graves' hyperthyroidism was considered stable. Amplified TCR beta CDR3 regions came from RNA transcripts. HTBI primers were used for first-round RT-PCR of the TCR CDR3. TCRdb fed the multiplex PCR reads into MiXCR, producing one record per CDR3 protein. The repertoire holds 300,000 to 450,000 distinct CDR3 sequences, with 14% as singletons. After removal of 1 base from V and 6 bases from J, the junction contained 4 bases not matched to a gene. CDR3 length equals 15 residues. The germline V gene has CDR1 LNHNV and CDR2 YYDKDF (reference sequence). This clonotype was observed many times.

The sequencing input was blood. The sequence derives from a woman aged 60-75 years with Graves' hyperthyroidism. The J gene is TRBJ2-2, the V gene TRBV15; 8 bases align to TRBD2. CDR3 sequence reads: CATSRGREGAGELFF. In DNA, the CDR3 is TGTGCCACCAGCAGAGGACGGGAGGGGGCCGGGGAGCTGTTTTTT.